This T cell receptor (beta chain) was sequenced in a study of blood T cell repertoires in COVID-19. Looking at the study overall: Material from acute and convalescent COVID-19 was sourced from the United States, Italy and Spain.

V lost 6 bases to trimming and J lost 4 bases, with 16 bases between them. Germline values: CDR1 MGHRA, CDR2 YSYEKL. The CDR3 has 15 residues. In the original processing: For nucleated cells, counts were estimated from reference gene primer amplification. The repertoire was sequenced with immunoSEQ multiplex PCR; TCRdb's copy has only in-frame clones and lacks some. V, J and clone size reflect that table, while D and trimming were determined from the DNA. This sample has more than 130,000 clones, with about nine tenths found just once. V gene TRBV4-1 combines with J gene TRBJ2-1, with a weak D call TRBD2 (5 bases). The source of this sequence is a man aged 50 or older with active or convalescent COVID-19. Material for sequencing was peripheral blood. The CDR3 loop is CASSQLLASYNEQFF. The CDR3 coding sequence is TGCGCCAGCAGTCAACTTCTAGCCTCGTACAATGAGCAGTTCTTC.